Included here is one T cell receptor beta chain sequence, with context. Its target is not known. Through a sample-barcoded 5' primer and a J-beta primer mix, a second PCR was run for roughly 6 to 12 cycles. TCRdb independently ran MiXCR on the 5' RACE reads; one entry per CDR3 protein. Of roughly 1,800,000 distinct CDR3 sequences listed, around 48% are singletons. In terms of origin and age, donors were healthy Caucasian individuals from Russia aged roughly 6 to 90. Per sample, extraction of total RNA gave at least 5.5 micrograms in every case. The data were taken from a study of blood T cells in healthy people across ages. General study results and limits: The percentage of naive T cells correlated strongly with TCR beta diversity. CMV status of donors was unknown, possibly confounding expanded clonotype changes.

Sequencing was performed on blood. This clonotype originated in a woman in her forties in good health.

This CDR3 reads CAIKPGGGTDTQYF. The CDR3 nucleotides are TGTGCCATCAAACCCGGTGGCGGTACAGATACGCAGTATTTT. This rearrangement joins TRBV10-3 to TRBJ2-3; D ambiguous. V was pared by 7 bases and J by 3 bases, with 14 bases between. From germline, CDR1 is ENHRY and CDR2 SYGVKD. The CDR3 covers 14 residues.